The present entry profiles one TCR beta chain with its context. The CDR3 is 13 amino acids. The V gene's germline CDR1 is LNHNV and CDR2 YYDKDF (reference sequence). Deletions cut 5 bases from V and 4 bases from J, with 8 bases between. This entry comes from a study of blood T cell repertoires in COVID-19. Overall study context: Acute and convalescent COVID-19 samples came from the United States, Italy and Spain. T cells, B-cell-depleted T cells, or PBMCs provided the cDNA or gDNA that served as material.

Original methodology: The assay estimated nucleated cells by amplifying reference gene primers. The method was immunoSEQ multiplex PCR; TCRdb's version includes in-frame clones alone and lacks a portion of them. The V and J calls and clone size were taken over from that table, and D and trimming were inferred from the DNA. The repertoire holds some 150,000 clones, 60% to 85% seen once, with roughly 1.5% in the top ten. This chain joins TRBV15 and TRBJ2-2; weak D call: TRBD2 (5 bases). This clonotype originated in a man at least 80 years old with acute or convalescent COVID-19. Sequenced input: peripheral blood. The CDR3 DNA reads TGTGCCACCAGCGGCCGGGGCACCGGGGAGCTGTTTTTT. This translates into CATSGRGTGELFF.